This T cell receptor beta chain was captured by sequencing in a study of OX40 agonist ivuxolimab in advanced cancers. About the study: An agonistic anti-OX40 (CD134) antibody, ivuxolimab, was used to treat the patients.

V was trimmed by 8 bases and J by 1 base, leaving 6 bases between them. CDR3 length equals 11 residues. CDR1 and CDR2 (germline): MNHNY, SVGAGI (reference sequence). This clone was recorded only once. Its antigen is as yet unknown. Measured with immunoSEQ multiplex PCR; TCRdb has only the in-frame clones, and not every one. Of 77,000 or so clones in the sample, 90% to 95% are singletons; the top ten hold about 0.32%. Study results and caveats: Some nonresponders likewise displayed low normalized T-cell clonal expansion. More expanded clones were seen, on average, in CD8+ T cells than in CD4+. Both CD4+ and CD8+ T cell populations in blood had undergone clonal expansion by week 6 at 0.1 to 3.0 mg/kg.

The receptor was derived from an adult with an advanced solid tumor such as melanoma, head and neck, liver or kidney cancer. The sequencing used CD4+ or CD8+ T cells sorted from blood, collected in a trial of the OX40 agonist ivuxolimab. The chain combines TRBV6-6 with TRBJ2-7, with D unclear. The CDR3 bases are TGTGCCAGCTCCCGATCCTACGAGCAGTACTTC. Protein: CASSRSYEQYF.